The 26 T cell receptor beta chains given below trace back to one sample, sequenced in a study of blood T cell repertoires in COVID-19. Clones were read by immunoSEQ multiplex PCR, and TCRdb kept only the in-frame ones, dropping some. The sample yields tens of thousands of clones, 75% to 85% seen once. Sequencing used peripheral blood. The receptors were gathered from a woman aged 80 or older with acute or convalescent COVID-19.

The rearrangement uses TRBV24-1 and TRBJ2-3; D might be TRBD1 (6 bases). Germline V gene lookup returns CDR1 KGHDR and CDR2 SFDVKD. The ends were cut back, 2 bases at V and 3 bases at J, with 23 bases in the middle. CDR3 length equals 19 residues. The CDR3 DNA sequence: TGTGCCACCAGTGATTCGAGCCAGGGGCACAGGGACGGGACAGATACGCAGTATTTT. It specifies CATSDSSQGHRDGTDTQYF.

In its sample, this clone was seen a few times. The V call is TRBV18, the J call TRBJ2-7; D possibly corresponds to TRBD1 (6 bases). The CDR3 contains 18 residues. Germline CDR1 KGHSH, CDR2 LQKENI. Deletions cut 1 base from V and 4 bases from J, with 23 bases between. The CDR3 region is CASSPRSRQGSPHYEQYF. DNA for the CDR3: TGTGCCAGCTCACCACGTTCCCGTCAGGGGTCCCCCCATTACGAGCAGTACTTC. Full variable domain (rest looked up from reference TRBV18 and TRBJ2-7): NAGVMQNPRHLVRRRGQEARLRCSPMKGHSHVYWYRQLPEEGLKFMVYLQKENIIDESGMPKERFSAEFPKEGPSILRIQQVVRGDSAAYFCASSPRSRQGSPHYEQYFGPGTRLTVT.

The chain joins TRBV29-1 to TRBJ2-1; 9 bases match TRBD2. With V trimmed by 6 bases and J by 8 bases, 11 bases remained unmatched. The CDR3 consists of 14 residues. Germline CDR1 is SQVTM and CDR2 is ANQGSEA. The CDR3 DNA is TGCAGCGTCCCTTTTAGCGGGAGTAAGGATGAGCAGTTCTTC. Its protein is CSVPFSGSKDEQFF.

The chain links TRBV19 to TRBJ1-4, with D hard to call. The CDR3 has 14 amino acids. The ends were cut back, 6 bases at V and 3 bases at J, with 11 bases in the middle. In germline, CDR1 is LNHDA, CDR2 SQIVND (reference sequence). CDR3: CASRSTGSNEKLFF. The CDR3 DNA is TGTGCCAGTAGAAGCACTGGTTCTAATGAAAAACTGTTTTTT.

V and J are TRBV10-3 and TRBJ2-5; 10 bases map to TRBD1. Germline V gives CDR1 ENHRY, CDR2 SYGVKD. The ends lost 6 bases at V and 5 bases at J; junction bases unmatched: 6. The CDR3 length is 14 residues. CDR3 protein: CAIRRQGAGETQYF. In DNA, the CDR3 is TGTGCCATCAGAAGACAGGGGGCCGGGGAGACCCAGTACTTC.

This clone was seen a single time. The chain couples TRBV20-1 to TRBJ1-6, with D hard to call. Trimming took off 3 bases at V and 6 bases at J, with 12 bases between the two ends. The CDR3 covers 14 residues. Looked up from germline, CDR1 is DFQATT and CDR2 is SNEGSKA (reference sequence). The CDR3 region has the DNA TGCAGTGCTAGTCGGGGAACGGGTAATTCACCCCTCCACTTT. Its translation: CSASRGTGNSPLHF.

This clone occurred once. CDR3 sequence: CASSKAPSGRSYNEQFF. CDR3 nucleotide sequence: TGTGCCAGCAGCAAAGCGCCGAGCGGGAGATCCTACAATGAGCAGTTCTTC. The V call is TRBV21-1, the J call TRBJ2-1; the DNA was not compared with TRBD2, the D call given in the table. TRBV21-1 is classified as a pseudogene. This CDR3 has 17 amino acids.

This clone was observed a few times. The V call is TRBV19, the J call TRBJ1-6; a possible D gene is TRBD1 (6 bases). The CDR3 is made up of 16 amino acids. Between the trimmed V and J ends, which lost 5 bases and 6 bases, there was a span of 17 bases. Per the germline V gene, CDR1 is LNHDA and CDR2 is SQIVND (reference sequence). The CDR3 sequence: CASSLIAGAINSPLHF. The CDR3 region has the DNA TGTGCCAGTAGTTTAATAGCAGGGGCGATTAATTCACCCCTCCACTTT.

This clone has at least ten counts. The chain uses TRBV20-1 and TRBJ1-1; no reliable D call. Deletions cut 2 bases from V and 5 bases from J, with 6 bases between. This CDR3 spans 11 amino acids. Germline CDR1 DFQATT, CDR2 SNEGSKA (reference sequence). The CDR3 DNA sequence: TGCAGTGCTAGATCTAATACTGAAGCTTTCTTT. It yields the protein CSARSNTEAFF.

This rearrangement joins TRBV7-2 to TRBJ2-1; 11 positions agree with TRBD2. Germline loops: CDR1 SGHTA, CDR2 FQGNSA. CDR3 length: 16 residues. The V segment lost 3 bases and the J segment 9 bases; nucleotides outside the gene matches: 10. CDR3 protein: CASSFYSGGAGGEQFF. CDR3 bases: TGTGCCAGCAGCTTTTATAGCGGGGGGGCCGGGGGTGAGCAGTTCTTC.

V is TRBV24-1 and J is TRBJ2-1; TRBD2 matches 10 bases. The CDR3 totals 16 residues. The germline gives CDR1 KGHDR, CDR2 SFDVKD. V lost 4 bases, J lost 2 bases, and 4 bases stayed unmatched. CDR3 sequence (DNA): TGTGCCACCAGTGACCCTACTAGCGGGGCCTACAATGAGCAGTTCTTC. Translating gives CATSDPTSGAYNEQFF.

This rearrangement joins TRBV30 to TRBJ1-5; 7 bases agree with TRBD1. Germline assignment: CDR1 GTSNPN and CDR2 SVGIG (reference sequence). The ends lost 0 bases at V and 4 bases at J; junction bases unmatched: 6. The CDR3 loop spans 15 amino acids. The CDR3: CAWSVGQYLNQPQHF. The DNA of the CDR3 is TGTGCCTGGAGTGTGGGACAGTACCTTAATCAGCCCCAGCATTTT.

The chain uses TRBV27 and TRBJ1-2; no reliable D call. Per the germline V gene, CDR1 is MNHEY and CDR2 is SMNVEV (reference sequence). This CDR3 has 16 amino acids. V lost 4 bases and J 4 bases, leaving 19 bases between the germline ends. The CDR3 is CASSSGEGGWTYGYTF. As DNA, the CDR3 is TGTGCCAGCAGTTCCGGGGAGGGAGGCTGGACCTATGGCTACACCTTC.

This chain uses TRBV2 with TRBJ2-5; possibly TRBD1 for D (5 bases). V was trimmed by 2 bases and J by 2 bases, leaving 9 bases between them. The CDR3 consists of 14 residues. Germline CDR1 reads SNHLY; CDR2 reads FYNNEI. The CDR3: CASSEQGAQETQYF. The CDR3 bases are TGTGCCAGCAGTGAACAGGGCGCTCAAGAGACCCAGTACTTC.

The chain couples TRBV1 to TRBJ1-1. TRBV1 is an annotated pseudogene. This CDR3 contains 14 residues. The CDR3 loop is CTSSPRLLDTEAFF. The CDR3 DNA sequence: TGCACCAGCAGCCCCCGACTGCTTGACACTGAAGCTTTCTTT.

This clone was found many times. This chain links TRBV2 with TRBJ2-1; D not resolved. The CDR3 sequence is 12 residues long. Germline lookup yields CDR1 SNHLY and CDR2 FYNNEI. Trimming left V 6 bases short and J 8 bases short, with 11 bases between. The CDR3 DNA reads TGTGCCAGCAGAAACAGAGAATATGAGCAGTTCTTC. This codes for CASRNREYEQFF.

The gene calls are TRBV11-3 and TRBJ1-1, with D uncertain. V was trimmed by 5 bases and J by 10 bases, leaving 17 bases between them. The CDR3 consists of 13 residues. Germline loops: CDR1 SGHNT, CDR2 YENEEA. CDR3 sequence: CASSPSPSDLAFF. CDR3 bases: TGTGCCAGCAGCCCGTCGCCGTCGGACTTAGCTTTCTTT.

The rearrangement links TRBV10-1 to TRBJ2-2; a possible D gene is TRBD2 (5 bases). Trimming left V 8 bases short and J 4 bases short, with 14 bases between. The germline V gene encodes CDR1 WNHNN and CDR2 SYGVQD (reference sequence). The CDR3 is 14 amino acids. In DNA form, the CDR3 reads TGCGCCAGCTCCCGAGAGCGGATCACCGGGGAGCTGTTTTTT. The encoded protein is CASSRERITGELFF.

This sequence joins TRBV7-2 and TRBJ1-1; TRBD1 is a possible D gene (5 bases). Trimming pared 5 bases from V and 8 bases from J, leaving 18 bases between. This CDR3 is 14 amino acids long. The germline gives CDR1 SGHTA, CDR2 FQGNSA. The CDR3 DNA is TGTGCCAGCAGCGGGGGAGGGAGTGGGGAAGAAGCTTTCTTT. It translates to CASSGGGSGEEAFF.

The chain couples TRBV11-2 to TRBJ2-1; 11 positions match TRBD2. CDR3 size: 17 residues. V was pared by 4 bases and J by 4 bases, with 9 bases of the junction left unmatched. Germline CDR1 SGHAT, CDR2 FQNNGV. CDR3 loop: CASSWDLAGGKYNEQFF. In DNA form, the CDR3 reads TGTGCCAGCAGCTGGGACCTAGCGGGAGGAAAATACAATGAGCAGTTCTTC.

This clone was counted a few times. Here the CDR3 DNA reads TGCGCCAGCAGCTTGGTAACGGGGAGCTCCTACGAGCAGTACTTC. Protein: CASSLVTGSSYEQYF. The chain links TRBV5-1 to TRBJ2-7, with a tentative D call TRBD2 (5 bases). This CDR3 comprises 15 residues. V was cut by 0 bases and J by 0 bases, with 10 bases left in between. Looked up from germline, CDR1 is SGHRS and CDR2 is YFSETQ. The whole variable domain, filled in from reference TRBV5-1 and TRBJ2-7, reads KAGVTQTPRYLIKTRGQQVTLSCSPISGHRSVSWYQQTPGQGLQFLFEYFSETQRNKGNFPGRFSGRQFSNSRSEMNVSTLELGDSALYLCASSLVTGSSYEQYFGPGTRLTVT.

Only a few counts were recorded for this clone. This chain links TRBV7-2 with TRBJ1-2, with a weak D call TRBD1 (5 bases). Germline values: CDR1 SGHTA, CDR2 FQGNSA. This CDR3 is built from 13 residues. Trimming removed 2 bases at V and 2 bases at J, with 6 bases between. CDR3 DNA sequence: TGTGCCAGCAGCTTAAAGGGGAACTATGGCTACACCTTC. Translating gives CASSLKGNYGYTF.

CDR3 in amino acids: CASSPAGTAKETQYF. In DNA form, the CDR3 reads TGTGCCAGCAGCCCCGCCGGGACAGCAAAAGAGACCCAGTACTTC. This sequence joins TRBV5-4 and TRBJ2-5; 7 bases agree with TRBD1. The CDR3 has 15 amino acids. J lost 3 bases, V lost 4 bases, and 9 bases had no gene match. Germline V gene lookup returns CDR1 SGHNT and CDR2 YYREEE (reference sequence).

This rearrangement joins TRBV12-3 or TRBV12-4 to TRBJ2-3; D remains unclear. The CDR3 has 12 amino acids. V lost 3 bases and J 6 bases, leaving 7 bases between the germline ends. DNA of the CDR3: TGTGCCAGCAGTTTGCCCAGGGATACGCAGTATTTT. Amino acids: CASSLPRDTQYF.

A few counts support this clone. The chain is built from TRBV19 and TRBJ1-5; D not resolved. V lost 3 bases, J lost 4 bases, and 10 bases lay in between. The CDR3 loop spans 14 amino acids. CDR1 LNHDA and CDR2 SQIVND come from the germline V gene (reference sequence). The CDR3 protein is CASSIVLRNQPQHF. CDR3 DNA: TGTGCCAGTAGTATTGTACTGAGAAATCAGCCCCAGCATTTT.

The chain joins TRBV9 to TRBJ1-3, with 8 bases lining up with TRBD1. Trimming at V came to 4 bases and at J to 0 bases, leaving 6 bases not matched to a gene. CDR1 and CDR2 (germline): SGDLS, YYNGEE. The CDR3 is made up of 16 amino acids. This CDR3 reads CASSPWTGTSGNTIYF. In DNA form, the CDR3 reads TGTGCCAGCAGCCCGTGGACAGGGACCTCTGGAAACACCATATATTTT.